This TCR beta chain came from a study of shared clonotypes between healthy human individuals. General observations from the study: Donor clonotype sharing was expected to depend on sequencing depth.

Using immunoSEQ multiplex PCR, the repertoire was profiled, and TCRdb retains in-frame clones only, with some absent. Among roughly 1,500,000 clones, approximately 98% were seen once, and the ten largest hold around 0.45%. Healthy HIV-negative adults with no recent acute infections or vaccinations were recruited as donors. The germline gives CDR1 SGHTA, CDR2 FQGNSA. Trimming left V 2 bases short and J 7 bases short, with 18 bases between. The CDR3 length is 15 residues. Of note for this clone: The antigen remains unidentified.

The genes are TRBV7-2 and TRBJ2-7; no clear D gene. This receptor was obtained from a man between 25 and 39 years old in good health. The sequencing input was naive CD4+ T cells sorted from blood. Specified subset: CD45RA+ positively selected. The CDR3 loop reads CASSLIRRPGEEQYF. CDR3 in DNA: TGTGCCAGCAGCTTAATACGGCGTCCCGGCGAGGAGCAGTACTTC.